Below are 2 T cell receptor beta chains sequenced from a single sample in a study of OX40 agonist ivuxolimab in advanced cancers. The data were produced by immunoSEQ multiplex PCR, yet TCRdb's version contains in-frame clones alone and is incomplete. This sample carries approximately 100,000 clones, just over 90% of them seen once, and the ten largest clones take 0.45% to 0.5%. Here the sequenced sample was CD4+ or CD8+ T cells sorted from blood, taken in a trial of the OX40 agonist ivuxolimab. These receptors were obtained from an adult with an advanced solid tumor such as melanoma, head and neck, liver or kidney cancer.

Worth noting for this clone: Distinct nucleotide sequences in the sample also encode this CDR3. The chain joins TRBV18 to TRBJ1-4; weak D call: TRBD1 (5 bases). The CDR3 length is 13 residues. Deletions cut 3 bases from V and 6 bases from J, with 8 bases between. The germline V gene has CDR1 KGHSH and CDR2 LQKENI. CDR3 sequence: CASSPGGDEKLFF. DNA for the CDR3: TGTGCCAGCTCACCGGGGGGGGATGAAAAACTGTTTTTT.

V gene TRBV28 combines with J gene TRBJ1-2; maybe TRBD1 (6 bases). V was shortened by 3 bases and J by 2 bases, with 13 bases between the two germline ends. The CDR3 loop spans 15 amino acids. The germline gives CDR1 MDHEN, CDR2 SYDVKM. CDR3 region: CASSLGGRVNYGYTF. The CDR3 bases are TGTGCCAGCAGTTTGGGGGGCCGAGTAAACTATGGCTACACCTTC.